This TCR beta chain derives from a study of T cell responses to AZD1222 COVID-19 vaccine. The study pooled second doses at about 4 or about 12 weeks. Germline CDR1 and CDR2: MGHRA and YSYEKL. V trimming: 3 bases; J trimming: 5 bases; junction bases outside the gene matches: 9. CDR3 size: 15 residues. Study-wide points: Spike-specific TCR breadth and depth grew following two AZD1222 doses. Close to half of spike-specific TCRs reportedly recognize unmutated variant regions.

In the case of this clone: Its antigen is not identified.

TCRdb keeps only in-frame clones here, not all; method: immunoSEQ multiplex PCR. The sample contains more than 150,000 clones, 94% of which appear only once. The sample in question was peripheral blood, obtained 28 days after the second AZD1222 dose. The gene calls are TRBV4-1 and TRBJ1-1; 7 nucleotides align to TRBD1. The receptor's source is an adult who received the AZD1222 COVID-19 vaccine. The CDR3 sequence is CASSQPTGRRTEAFF. CDR3 in DNA: TGCGCCAGCAGCCAGCCGACAGGGCGGCGGACTGAAGCTTTCTTT.